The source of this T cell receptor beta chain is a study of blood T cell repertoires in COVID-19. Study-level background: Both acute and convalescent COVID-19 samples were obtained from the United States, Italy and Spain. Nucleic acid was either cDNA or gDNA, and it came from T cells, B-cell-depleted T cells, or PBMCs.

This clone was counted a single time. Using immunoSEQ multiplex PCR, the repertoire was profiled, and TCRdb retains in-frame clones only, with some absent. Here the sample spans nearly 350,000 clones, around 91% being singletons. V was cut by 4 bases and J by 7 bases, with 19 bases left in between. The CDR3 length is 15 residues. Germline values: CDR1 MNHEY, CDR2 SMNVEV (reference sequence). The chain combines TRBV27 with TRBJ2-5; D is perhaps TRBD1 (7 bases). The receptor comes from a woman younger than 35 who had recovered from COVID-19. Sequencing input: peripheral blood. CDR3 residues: CASSSGGTAGGTQYF. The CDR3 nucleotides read TGTGCCAGCAGTTCAGGGGGGACGGCAGGAGGGACCCAGTACTTC.